The 23 T cell receptor beta chains in this list originate from one sample, sequenced in a study of control samples from healthy donors and cancer patients. Produced via immunoSEQ multiplex PCR; TCRdb's table is partial and in-frame only. The sample includes about 160,000 clones, 92% of them seen just once. The sequenced sample was blood. Every receptor here comes from a woman aged 25 to 39 in good health.

The rearrangement links TRBV24-1 to TRBJ2-3, with D perhaps given as TRBD1 or TRBD2 (6 bases each). Trimming shortened V by 4 bases and J by 9 bases, and 13 bases separated the two germline ends. The length of the CDR3 is 13 residues. Germline V gene sequence: CDR1 KGHDR, CDR2 SFDVKD. In DNA form, the CDR3 reads TGTGCCACCAGTGACTCAGGGGCGGGAACGCAGTATTTT. Translated: CATSDSGAGTQYF.

The V and J genes are TRBV2 and TRBJ2-6; D is perhaps TRBD2 (6 bases). Germline V gene data show CDR1 as SNHLY and CDR2 as FYNNEI. The CDR3 has 17 amino acids. Deletions cut 6 bases from V and 4 bases from J, with 19 bases between. CDR3 coding DNA: TGTGCCAGCAGCCCCGAGGGAGGTCCCGGGGGGGCCAACGTCCTGACTTTC. Its translation: CASSPEGGPGGANVLTF.

The chain uses TRBV10-3 and TRBJ2-7; no reliable D call. The germline gives CDR1 ENHRY, CDR2 SYGVKD. V was trimmed by 4 bases and J by 2 bases, leaving 6 bases between them. The CDR3 has 12 amino acids. The CDR3 bases are TGTGCCATCAGTGGGGAAACCTACGAGCAGTACTTC. Translation: CAISGETYEQYF.

This clone has more than one count but fewer than ten. The genes are TRBV3-1 (or the pseudogene TRBV3-2) and TRBJ2-1; TRBD2 might be the D (6 bases). Trimming pared 1 base from V and 8 bases from J, leaving 6 bases between. Germline V lookup: CDR1 LGHDT, CDR2 YNNKEL (reference sequence). The CDR3 loop spans 12 amino acids. This CDR3 reads CASSQAGDEQFF. In DNA form, the CDR3 reads TGTGCCAGCAGCCAAGCGGGGGATGAGCAGTTCTTC.

V is TRBV11-2 and J is TRBJ2-7, with D hard to call. The germline CDR1 and CDR2 sequences are SGHAT and FQNNGV. The CDR3 is made up of 12 amino acids. The V gene lost 0 bases and the J gene lost 5 bases, with 5 bases spanning the gap. For the CDR3, the DNA is TGTGCCAGCAGCTTAGATTTGGACGAGCAGTACTTC. It translates to CASSLDLDEQYF.

The chain joins TRBV7-9 to TRBJ1-1; the match to TRBD1 covers 9 bases. This CDR3 has 12 residues. With 6 bases clipped from V and 6 bases from J, the junction kept 2 bases outside the gene matches. Germline V gene sequence: CDR1 SEHNR, CDR2 FQNEAQ (reference sequence). The CDR3 DNA reads as TGTGCCAGCAGAGGACAGGGGCCTGAAGCTTTCTTT. Its protein is CASRGQGPEAFF.

This chain links TRBV5-6 with TRBJ2-1; 7 bases map to TRBD2. J lost 0 bases, V lost 4 bases, and 16 bases had no gene match. The CDR3 extends over 19 amino acids. Germline CDR1 and CDR2: SGHDT and YYEEEE. The CDR3 protein is CASSPAKVAGPSSYNEQFF. The CDR3 DNA sequence: TGTGCCAGCAGCCCGGCTAAGGTAGCGGGTCCGAGCTCCTACAATGAGCAGTTCTTC. The variable domain in full, completed from reference TRBV5-6 and TRBJ2-1, reads DAGVTQSPTHLIKTRGQQVTLRCSPKSGHDTVSWYQQALGQGPQFIFQYYEEEERQRGNFPDRFSGHQFPNYSSELNVNALLLGDSALYLCASSPAKVAGPSSYNEQFFGPGTRLTVL.

V and J are TRBV10-1 and TRBJ2-1, with a tentative D call TRBD2 (5 bases). Germline V gene data show CDR1 as WNHNN and CDR2 as SYGVQD (reference sequence). V was cut by 0 bases and J by 5 bases, with 8 bases left in between. The CDR3 extends over 14 amino acids. CDR3 bases: TGCGCCAGCAGTGAGTCGAGGGCCCACAATGAGCAGTTCTTC. This encodes CASSESRAHNEQFF.

This clone appeared once. The chain is built from TRBV2 and TRBJ1-5, with D possibly being TRBD1 (5 bases). V dropped 6 bases and J dropped 4 bases, with 16 bases sitting between them. Germline CDR1 reads SNHLY; CDR2 reads FYNNEI. This CDR3 region has 15 residues. CDR3 coding DNA: TGTGCCAGCAGGGCCGAAGCGGGGCCTAATCAGCCCCAGCATTTT. Translation: CASRAEAGPNQPQHF.

This clone was counted once. This CDR3 is CASSQGTRDEQFF. The CDR3 coding sequence is TGCGCCAGCAGCCAAGGAACTCGGGATGAGCAGTTCTTC. V gene TRBV4-1 combines with J gene TRBJ2-1; no definite D call. The germline V gene encodes CDR1 MGHRA and CDR2 YSYEKL. V was shortened by 1 base and J by 8 bases, with 9 bases between the two germline ends. This CDR3 is 13 amino acids long.

The genes are TRBV6-5 and TRBJ2-2, with TRBD2 as a possible D gene (6 bases). The length of the CDR3 is 14 residues. Trimming cost V 7 bases and J 0 bases, with 9 bases left between them. Germline CDR1 reads MNHEY; CDR2 reads SVGAGI. CDR3 bases: TGTGCCAGCATCGCGGGAACGAACACCGGGGAGCTGTTTTTT. It codes for CASIAGTNTGELFF.

This clone was seen a handful of times. V is TRBV18 and J is TRBJ1-3; 11 bases are a match to TRBD1. CDR3 length equals 15 residues. J gave up 2 bases and V 3 bases, and 0 bases lay outside the gene matches. CDR1 is KGHSH, CDR2 LQKENI, per germline. The CDR3 sequence: CASSPGQGAGNTIYF. The CDR3, as DNA: TGTGCCAGCTCACCGGGACAGGGGGCTGGAAACACCATATATTTT.

The rearrangement joins TRBV27 to TRBJ2-1; TRBD2 aligns across 7 bases. With 3 bases clipped from V and 4 bases from J, the junction kept 9 bases outside the gene matches. The CDR3 runs to 16 residues. In germline, CDR1 is MNHEY, CDR2 SMNVEV (reference sequence). The DNA for the CDR3 is TGTGCCAGCAGTTTCCGACCTAGCGGAGCTTACAATGAGCAGTTCTTC. Translated, it gives CASSFRPSGAYNEQFF.

The chain links TRBV11-3 to TRBJ2-7; maybe TRBD1 (6 bases). The CDR3 is made up of 20 amino acids. Germline loops: CDR1 SGHNT, CDR2 YENEEA. Trimming removed 5 bases from V and 1 base from J, with 30 bases in between. CDR3 amino acids: CASSPSSLPAHRDKSYEQYF. Here the CDR3 DNA reads TGTGCCAGCAGCCCATCTTCCCTCCCCGCTCACAGGGATAAGTCCTACGAGCAGTACTTC.

The genes are TRBV28 and TRBJ2-3; D perhaps matches TRBD2 (5 bases). CDR1 is MDHEN, CDR2 SYDVKM, per germline. Trimming shortened V by 6 bases and J by 0 bases, and 10 bases separated the two germline ends. The CDR3 sequence is 14 residues long. Here the CDR3 reads CASSPPGSTDTQYF. As DNA, the CDR3 is TGTGCCAGCAGCCCCCCGGGGAGCACAGATACGCAGTATTTT.

As regards this clone: The identical CDR3 is also encoded by other nucleotide sequences in the sample. V and J are TRBV7-9 and TRBJ2-1; the D is unclear. The CDR3 totals 12 residues. Deletions cut 5 bases from V and 6 bases from J, with 8 bases between. Germline V gene data show CDR1 as SEHNR and CDR2 as FQNEAQ (reference sequence). CDR3 amino acids: CASSPPVNEQFF. The DNA of the CDR3 is TGTGCCAGCAGCCCCCCGGTCAATGAGCAGTTCTTC.

The chain joins TRBV24-1 to TRBJ1-2; D gene ambiguous. The CDR3 covers 13 residues. The germline V and J ends were trimmed by 6 bases and 1 base, with 8 bases remaining between them. Germline CDR1 and CDR2: KGHDR and SFDVKD. The CDR3: CATSRSLNYGYTF. The CDR3 DNA follows: TGTGCCACCAGTAGGTCTCTTAACTATGGCTACACCTTC.

The chain recombines TRBV28 with TRBJ1-3; the D is unclear. From germline, CDR1 is MDHEN and CDR2 SYDVKM. V was clipped by 5 bases and J by 0 bases, with 14 bases between them. The CDR3 length is 16 residues. The CDR3 nucleotides are TGTGCCAGCAGTAAGCCTGCTGGCCCCTCTGGAAACACCATATATTTT. Residues: CASSKPAGPSGNTIYF.

This clone was observed a single time. The chain uses TRBV10-3 and TRBJ1-2, with D perhaps TRBD1 (5 bases). Between the trimmed V and J ends, which lost 10 bases and 3 bases, there was a span of 12 bases. The CDR3 contains 12 residues. Germline values: CDR1 ENHRY, CDR2 SYGVKD. CDR3 region: CATHGGDYGYTF. The CDR3 DNA reads as TGTGCCACCCACGGGGGAGACTATGGCTACACCTTC.

This chain uses TRBV11-2 with TRBJ2-7, with D perhaps being TRBD1 or TRBD2 (5 bases each). Germline CDR1 SGHAT, CDR2 FQNNGV. The CDR3 totals 13 residues. The V end lost 6 bases, the J end lost 0 bases, and 9 bases lay between the germline ends. The CDR3: CASRKGSSYEQYF. The CDR3, as DNA: TGTGCCAGCAGAAAGGGGAGCTCCTACGAGCAGTACTTC.

This clone was recorded only once. The chain joins TRBV7-2 to TRBJ1-1, with 7 bases fitting TRBD1. The CDR3 contains 13 residues. The junction had 2 bases not matched to a gene; V was cut back by 3 bases and J by 4 bases. CDR1 and CDR2 from the germline V gene are SGHTA and FQGNSA. The CDR3 here is CASSLTGTTEAFF. CDR3 bases: TGTGCCAGCAGCTTGACAGGGACCACTGAAGCTTTCTTT.

The chain joins TRBV11-2 to TRBJ2-3; 10 nucleotides match TRBD1. The length of the CDR3 is 16 residues. V gave up 0 bases and J gave up 2 bases; unmatched junction bases: 2. Germline values: CDR1 SGHAT, CDR2 FQNNGV. CDR3 sequence: CASSLEGTGVTDTQYF. CDR3 bases: TGTGCCAGCAGCTTAGAGGGGACAGGGGTCACAGATACGCAGTATTTT.

This chain uses TRBV7-2 with TRBJ1-6, with D unclear. The CDR3 extends over 15 amino acids. V shed 1 base and J shed 8 bases, with 12 bases lying between them. Germline V gives CDR1 SGHTA, CDR2 FQGNSA. The CDR3 region has the DNA TGTGCCAGCAGCTTAGAAGGGCCCCCTCATTCACCCCTCCACTTT. Its protein is CASSLEGPPHSPLHF.